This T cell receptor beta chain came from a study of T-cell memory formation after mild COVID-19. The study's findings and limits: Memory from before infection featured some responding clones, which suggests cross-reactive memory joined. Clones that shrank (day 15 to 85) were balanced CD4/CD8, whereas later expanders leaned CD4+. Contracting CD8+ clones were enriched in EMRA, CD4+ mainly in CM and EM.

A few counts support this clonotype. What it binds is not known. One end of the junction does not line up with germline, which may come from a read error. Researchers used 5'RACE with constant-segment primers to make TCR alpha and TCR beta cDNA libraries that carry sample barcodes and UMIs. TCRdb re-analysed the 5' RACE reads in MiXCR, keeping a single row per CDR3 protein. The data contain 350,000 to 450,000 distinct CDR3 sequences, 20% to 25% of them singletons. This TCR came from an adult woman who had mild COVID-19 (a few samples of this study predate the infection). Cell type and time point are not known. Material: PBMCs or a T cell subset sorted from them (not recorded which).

The CDR3 nucleotides read TGTGCCAGCAGTTCTACTCTTCGGTCCAAGGTCTTC. This translates into CASSSTLRSKVF. The J gene is TRBJ2-1, the V gene TRBV6-2 or TRBV6-3; no definite D call. Germline assignment: CDR1 MNHEY and CDR2 SVGEGT. CDR3 length equals 12 residues.